This T cell receptor (beta chain) was identified in a study of cytomegalovirus exposure and HLA in healthy donors (dated by TCRdb to 2016 to 2017). About the full investigation: According to an earlier analysis of a few hundred of the donors, roughly 180 million T cells yielded some 120 million unique TCR beta sequences and 276 Gb of sequence data. About 320 gigabases of sequencing data and roughly 90 million unique TCR sequences were included in an early release covering over 600 HLA-typed donors. The genetic ancestry cluster associated with self-reported Caucasian donors included about four fifths of the 398 genotyped donors. The study aimed to test whether cataloging public T cell receptors could reveal signatures of past pathogen exposure. The study profiled the T cell repertoires of under 850 subjects by immunosequencing and related them to cytomegalovirus serostatus. In addition to the first cohort of approximately 650 subjects, a separate validation cohort of about 120 different subjects was used. High-throughput TCR immunosequencing, statistical association of individual TCRs with disease status, and machine learning were combined to predict cytomegalovirus infection status. A later analysis re-analyzed previously published TCR beta repertoires from approximately 670 donors and added high-resolution HLA genotyping to study TCR occurrence patterns. Rather than using new phenotypic data, the later analysis identified candidate immune exposures from TCR beta sequences and from how often those sequences occurred across donors. To decide whether each TCR beta V gene segment behaved as functional or pseudogenic, an earlier analysis of approximately 590 of the donors relied on high-throughput TCR beta sequencing. Alongside the repertoire data, information on donor age, sex, ethnicity and CMV serostatus was compiled. Genome-wide SNP genotypes for about three fifths of the roughly 670 donors were used in a later genetic analysis, which treated that subset as a discovery cohort. Every repertoire in the discovery cohort had been generated on one and the same sequencing platform. HLA typing included class I and class II loci at four-digit resolution. Typing coverage differed by locus: A, B, C, DRB1 and DQB1 were typed in roughly 620-640 donors, DQA1 in 522, DPA1 in roughly 590, and DPB1 in 450 to 480. Four to six DR-DQ haplotypes were handled as single units for association and clustering because linkage in the cohort was strong. Among about 390 genotyped donors of the cohort, an average of about 240,000 unique TCR beta nucleotide sequences were sequenced per donor, 15% to 20% of them non-productive.

General study outcomes and caveats: Most TCR sequences were seen in very few donors, while some public TCRs were found in many individuals. According to the authors, the approach could potentially be generalized to other disease states and immunological phenotypes. An earlier analysis of approximately 590 of the donors showed that most TCR beta V segments appeared in productive rearrangements either about 87% or about 30% of the time, which broadly matched IMGT annotations. The study listed around 160 TCR beta chains as associated with cytomegalovirus. According to a later analysis, TCR association rates differed among HLA loci, with DRB1 alleles showing the most associated TCRs and HLA-C alleles showing the fewest. In a later analysis, most CMV-associated TCR beta chains were found to appear HLA-restricted, with HLA associations seemingly driven largely by CMV exposure. A further reported finding was that TCR beta sequences accurately predicted the HLA-A and HLA-B alleles for most subjects in the first cohort. According to a later genetic analysis, donors in an Asian-associated ancestry cluster had fewer N-insertions in productive TCRs than the approximately 700-donor mean. Immune exposure information for the cohort was limited to CMV serostatus. Specific HLA alleles were associated with 15,000 to 20,000 TCR beta sequences at a false discovery rate of 0.05 in a later analysis. A later genetic analysis associated a missense DCLRE1C variant with V-gene and J-gene trimming of TCR beta chains, and an independent cohort replicated the association. Several of the top co-occurrence clusters appeared to be linked to parvovirus B19, influenza, CMV and Epstein-Barr virus, according to a later analysis. Three of the identified cytomegalovirus-associated TCR beta chains were confirmed in vitro to be specific for cytomegalovirus antigens. Over 15 rarely observed V segments, including chromosome 9 orphons, were excluded from the earlier analysis of some 590 of the donors because counts were too low. Presence/absence analyses assumed roughly uniform sequencing depth across donors, an assumption that may not hold. A later analysis found that HLA-associated TCR beta chains were more clonally expanded and had lower generation probabilities than equally common non-associated chains. Because HLA typing was unavailable for some donors at each locus, only the typed subset was used in association tests. In this cohort, only TCR beta chains were sequenced, and detectable features were limited by the absence of alpha or paired-chain data. A group of highly shared sequence variants was considered likely to be a technical artifact of the sequencing pipeline. The classifier was reported to diagnose cytomegalovirus status with high specificity and sensitivity in both the original cohort and the validation cohort. When HLA alleles, especially DR and DQ, strongly co-occurred, attributing TCR associations to individual alleles was difficult. Linkage disequilibrium might explain the correlated functional status among segregating V segments, but an unknown experimental factor could not be excluded.

The cohort consisted of 600 or so healthy bone marrow donors. At the time of sampling, every cohort member was nominally healthy, though immune exposures that went unrecorded were likely present. The donor tested CMV seropositive and was one of the 289 seropositive cohort members. Every donor gave a peripheral blood sample, and the peripheral blood mononuclear cells from that sample were used for TCR beta sequencing. Genomic DNA extraction from the blood cell samples was performed with the Qiagen DNeasy Blood Extraction Kit. Library prep was done by the immunoSEQ multiplex PCR assay. The multiplex PCR relied on a mix of 60 forward primers for TCR Vbeta segments and 13 reverse primers for TCR Jbeta segments. The CDR3 region of rearranged TCR beta genes was amplified from genomic DNA by a multiplex PCR assay. Amplified TCR beta libraries were sequenced as 87-base-pair reads on the Illumina HiSeq System. The published analysis was carried out like this. A later analysis tallied around 82 million unique TCR beta chains across the 700 or so repertoires, and some 12 million of those chains were shared by two or more donors. Raw reads were error-corrected and collapsed into unique sequences with a nearest-neighbor algorithm that merged closely related sequences to remove PCR and sequencing errors. V, D and J gene segments were assigned by aligning CDR3 sequences to IMGT reference sequences. For a sequence to be retained, a match of at least six nucleotides was required to both a V gene segment and a J gene segment. Rearrangements were classified as productive when the CDR3 lacked stop codons and remained in frame with V and J, and all other rearrangements were classified as non-productive. Following IMGT convention, CDR3 was defined as the stretch from the second conserved V-encoded cysteine to the conserved J-encoded phenylalanine. In an earlier analysis of roughly 580 of the donors, sequences lacking an unambiguous match to a single V gene segment were excluded. In an earlier analysis of several hundred of the donors, V segments were called functional above 56.7% productive rearrangements and were called segregating when the between-donor standard deviation exceeded 5%. A statistical classification framework was developed to diagnose cytomegalovirus status using the catalog of TCR beta chain sequences. V and J gene assignment, in a later analysis, came from comparing TCR nucleotide sequences with IMGT/GENE-DB human TR gene sequences. In a later analysis, CDR3 sequences and most-parsimonious VDJ recombination scenarios were assigned using the TCRdist pipeline. A later analysis defined each TCR beta chain by its CDR3 amino acid sequence plus V-gene family, and excluded reads lacking a unique V-gene family. To address suspected cross-contamination and a sequencing artifact, a later analysis removed roughly 640 highly shared, low-generation-probability nucleotide sequences. For each public chain, a later analysis derived a clonal expansion index from normalized ranks of inferred template counts within each repertoire. In a later analysis, generation probabilities were computed using a VDJ recombination model fitted to out-of-frame rearrangements, and the results were checked against IGoR. Hypergeometric tests were used in a later analysis to score TCR-TCR, TCR-HLA and TCR-CMV co-occurrence, with a repertoire-size bias correction applied to the TCR pairs. False discovery rates were estimated in a later analysis by permuting HLA or CMV assignments 20 times. In a later analysis, co-occurring TCRs were grouped using DBSCAN, with TCRdist sequence similarity added in when clustering inside HLA-allele-positive subsets. For co-occurrence clustering, repertoires with fewer than 30,000 or more than 120,000 public chains were excluded, along with four to six repertoires with anomalous nucleotide sharing. In its TCRdb copy, this immuneACCESS table keeps in-frame sequences only and misses some clones. Where compared with another copy, unresolved V genes explain less than half of these, and the others have no known cause. V, J and clone size derive from that table, while D and trimming were established from the DNA sequence. The sample data list approximately 150,000 clones, and over 70% of these were observed just once. 1% to 1.5% of the sample is taken by the ten largest.

Turning to this clone: Which antigen it targets is not known. Per-nucleotide qualities are absent, and no much larger clonotype sits a single base away.

The sequencing input was PBMCs. This receptor was obtained from a man in his fifties in good health and CMV-seropositive.

The CDR3 here reads CASSPGQLLNTGELFF. The nucleotide sequence is given as TGTGCCAGCTCGCCCGGACAGCTCTTGAACACCGGGGAGCTGTTTTTT. The rearranged chain carries TRBV18 and TRBJ2-2; a tentative D call is TRBD1 (6 bases match). The CDR3 runs 16 amino acids, cysteine and phenylalanine included. The sequence is cut down to CDR3 DNA, 48 bases in frame from base 1. The germline V gene yields KGHSH for CDR1 and LQKENI for CDR2. Trimming removed 6 bases from V and 1 base from J, leaving 15 bases between the germline ends.